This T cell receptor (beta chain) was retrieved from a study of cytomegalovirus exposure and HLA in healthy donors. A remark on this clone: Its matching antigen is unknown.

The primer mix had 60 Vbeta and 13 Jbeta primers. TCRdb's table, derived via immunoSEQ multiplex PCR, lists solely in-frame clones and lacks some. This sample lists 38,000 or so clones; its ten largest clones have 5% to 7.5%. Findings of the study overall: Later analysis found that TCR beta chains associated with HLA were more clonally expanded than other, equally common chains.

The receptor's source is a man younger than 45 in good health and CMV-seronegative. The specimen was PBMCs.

In nucleotides, the CDR3 is TGTGCCAGCAGCTCCCTTCAGGGGAACGAGCAGTACTTC. It specifies CASSSLQGNEQYF. The V and J genes are TRBV7-6 and TRBJ2-5, with D maybe TRBD1 (6 bases). The end of the DNA is better explained by TRBJ2-7, so the J call may be wrong. Germline CDR1 reads SGHVS; CDR2 reads FNYEAQ. This CDR3 region has 13 residues.